This record covers a single T cell receptor (beta chain). Its antigen is as yet unknown. Trimming removed 6 bases from V and 3 bases from J, with 12 bases in between. The germline V gene encodes CDR1 SNHLY and CDR2 FYNNEI. There are 14 residues in the CDR3. Tumor tissue was taken before any definitive surgery or chemotherapy was given. These data come from a study of high-grade serous ovarian cancer treatment subgroups. Sequencing used immunoSEQ multiplex PCR; TCRdb keeps in-frame clones, though not all of them. The sample carries several thousand clones, roughly 70% recorded once. General study results and limits: TCR clonal relatedness correlated positively with neoantigen level. Without spatial data, bulk sequencing limits insight into HGSC tumor diversity.

The chain links TRBV2 to TRBJ2-1; D gene unclear. The clonotype was recovered from a human donor with high-grade serous ovarian cancer. The material sequenced was tumor tissue. The CDR3 loop reads CASSAEAFYNEQFF. The DNA of the CDR3 is TGTGCCAGCAGCGCGGAAGCCTTCTACAATGAGCAGTTCTTC. The full variable domain, rest sourced from reference TRBV2 and TRBJ2-1, is EPEVTQTPSHQVTQMGQEVILRCVPISNHLYFYWYRQILGQKVEFLVSFYNNEISEKSEIFDDQFSVERPDGSNFTLKIRSTKLEDSAMYFCASSAEAFYNEQFFGPGTRLTVL.